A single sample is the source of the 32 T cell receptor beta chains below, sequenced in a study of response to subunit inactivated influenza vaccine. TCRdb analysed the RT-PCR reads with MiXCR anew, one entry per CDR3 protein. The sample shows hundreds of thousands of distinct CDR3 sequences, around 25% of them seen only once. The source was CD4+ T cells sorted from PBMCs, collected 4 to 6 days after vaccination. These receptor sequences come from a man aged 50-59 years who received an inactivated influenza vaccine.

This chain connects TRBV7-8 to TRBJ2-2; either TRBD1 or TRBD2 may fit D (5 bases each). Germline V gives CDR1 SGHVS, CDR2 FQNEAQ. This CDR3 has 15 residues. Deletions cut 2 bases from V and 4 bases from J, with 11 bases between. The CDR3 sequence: CASSLRGATTGELFF. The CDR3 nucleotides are TGTGCCAGCAGCTTAAGAGGGGCAACCACCGGGGAGCTGTTTTTT.

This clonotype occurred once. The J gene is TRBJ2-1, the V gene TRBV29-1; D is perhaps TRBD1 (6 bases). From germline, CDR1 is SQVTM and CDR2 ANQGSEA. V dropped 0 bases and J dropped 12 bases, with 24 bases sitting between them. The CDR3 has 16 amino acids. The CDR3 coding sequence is TGCAGCGTTGAAGATCGTCAGGGGAAATCTGGGCGTGGGCAGTTCTTC. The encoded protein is CSVEDRQGKSGRGQFF.

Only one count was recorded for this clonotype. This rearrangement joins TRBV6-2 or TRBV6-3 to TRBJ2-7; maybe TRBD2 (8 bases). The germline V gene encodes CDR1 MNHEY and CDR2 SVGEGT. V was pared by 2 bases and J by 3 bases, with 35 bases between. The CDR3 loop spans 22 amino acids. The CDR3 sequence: CASSYQGGGIGGKRGKLYEQYF. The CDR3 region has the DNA TGTGCCAGCAGTTACCAGGGCGGGGGTATAGGGGGCAAGCGGGGGAAACTCTACGAGCAGTACTTC.

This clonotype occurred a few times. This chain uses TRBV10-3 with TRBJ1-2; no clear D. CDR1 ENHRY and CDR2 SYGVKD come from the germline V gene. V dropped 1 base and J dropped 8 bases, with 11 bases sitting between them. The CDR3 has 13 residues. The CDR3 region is CAISELAGGGYTF. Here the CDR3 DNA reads TGTGCCATCAGTGAGTTGGCGGGCGGAGGCTACACCTTC.

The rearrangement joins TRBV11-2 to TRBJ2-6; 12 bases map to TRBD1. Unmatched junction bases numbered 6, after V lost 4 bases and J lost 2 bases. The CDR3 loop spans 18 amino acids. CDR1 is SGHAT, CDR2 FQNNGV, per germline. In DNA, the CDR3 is TGTGCCAGCAGCTCAGTAGGGACAGGGGGCCCTGGGGCCAACGTCCTGACTTTC. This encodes CASSSVGTGGPGANVLTF.

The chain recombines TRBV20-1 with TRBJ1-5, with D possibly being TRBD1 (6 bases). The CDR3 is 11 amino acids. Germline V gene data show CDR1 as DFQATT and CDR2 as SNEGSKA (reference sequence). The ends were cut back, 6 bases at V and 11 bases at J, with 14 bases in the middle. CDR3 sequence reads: CSAPENRAQHF. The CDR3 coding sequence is TGCAGTGCCCCTGAGAACAGGGCCCAGCATTTT.

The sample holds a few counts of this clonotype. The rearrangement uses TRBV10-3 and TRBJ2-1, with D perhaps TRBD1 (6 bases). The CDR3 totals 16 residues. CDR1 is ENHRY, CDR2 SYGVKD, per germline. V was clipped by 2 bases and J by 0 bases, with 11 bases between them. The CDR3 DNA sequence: TGTGCCATCAGTGAGGGAACAGGGAGCTCCTACAATGAGCAGTTCTTC. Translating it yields CAISEGTGSSYNEQFF.

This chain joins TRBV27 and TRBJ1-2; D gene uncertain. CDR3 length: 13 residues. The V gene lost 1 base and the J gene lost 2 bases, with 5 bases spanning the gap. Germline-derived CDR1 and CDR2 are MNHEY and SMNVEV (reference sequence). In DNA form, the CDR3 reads TGTGCCAGCAGTTTATACGTAAACTATGGCTACACCTTC. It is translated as CASSLYVNYGYTF.

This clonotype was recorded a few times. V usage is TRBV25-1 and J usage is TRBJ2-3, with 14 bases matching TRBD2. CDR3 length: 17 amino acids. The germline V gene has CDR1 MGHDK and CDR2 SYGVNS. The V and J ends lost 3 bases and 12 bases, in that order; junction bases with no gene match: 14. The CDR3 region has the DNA TGTGCCAGCAGTGATTCCCCCGGGACTAGCGGGAGTGACATACAGTATTTT. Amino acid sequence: CASSDSPGTSGSDIQYF.

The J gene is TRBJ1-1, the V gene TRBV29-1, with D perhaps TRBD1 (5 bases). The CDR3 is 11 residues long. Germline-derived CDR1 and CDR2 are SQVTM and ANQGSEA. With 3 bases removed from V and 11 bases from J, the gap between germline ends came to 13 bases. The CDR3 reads CSVEAGRTAFF. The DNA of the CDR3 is TGCAGCGTTGAGGCGGGGCGGACGGCTTTCTTT.

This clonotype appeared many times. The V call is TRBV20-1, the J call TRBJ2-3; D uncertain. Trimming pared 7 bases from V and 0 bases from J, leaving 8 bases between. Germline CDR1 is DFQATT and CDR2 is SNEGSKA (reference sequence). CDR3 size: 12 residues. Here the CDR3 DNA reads TGCAGTGTGGAGACTAGCACAGATACGCAGTATTTT. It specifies CSVETSTDTQYF.

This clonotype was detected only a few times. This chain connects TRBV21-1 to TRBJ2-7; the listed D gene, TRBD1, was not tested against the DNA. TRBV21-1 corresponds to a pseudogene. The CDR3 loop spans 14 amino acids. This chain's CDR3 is CASSPNRVSYEQYF. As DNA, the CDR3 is TGTGCCAGCAGCCCTAACAGGGTTTCCTACGAGCAGTACTTC.

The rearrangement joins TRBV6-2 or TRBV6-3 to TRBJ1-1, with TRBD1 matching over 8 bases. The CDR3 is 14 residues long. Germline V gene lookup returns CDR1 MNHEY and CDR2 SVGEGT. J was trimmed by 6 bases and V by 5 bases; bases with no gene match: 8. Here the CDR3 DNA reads TGTGCCAGCAGTAACGACAGGGGATGGGCTGAAGCTTTCTTT. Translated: CASSNDRGWAEAFF.

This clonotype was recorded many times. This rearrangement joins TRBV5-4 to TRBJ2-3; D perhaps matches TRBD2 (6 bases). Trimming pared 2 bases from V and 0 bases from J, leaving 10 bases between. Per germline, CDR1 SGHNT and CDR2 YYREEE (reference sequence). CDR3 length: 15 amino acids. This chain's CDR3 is CASSFLGSSTDTQYF. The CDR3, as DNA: TGTGCCAGCAGCTTTCTCGGGAGTAGCACAGATACGCAGTATTTT.

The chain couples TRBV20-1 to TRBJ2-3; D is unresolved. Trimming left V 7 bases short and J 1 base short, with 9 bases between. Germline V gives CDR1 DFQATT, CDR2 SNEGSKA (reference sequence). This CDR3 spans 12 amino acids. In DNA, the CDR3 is TGCAGTGTGAGACCCCGCACAGATACGCAGTATTTT. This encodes CSVRPRTDTQYF.

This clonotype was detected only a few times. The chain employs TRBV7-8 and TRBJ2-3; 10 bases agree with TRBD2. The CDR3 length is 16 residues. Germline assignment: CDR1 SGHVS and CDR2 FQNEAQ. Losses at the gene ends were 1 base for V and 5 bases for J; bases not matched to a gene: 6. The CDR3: CASSLVGGLAIDTQYF. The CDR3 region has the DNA TGTGCCAGCAGCTTAGTGGGGGGACTAGCGATAGATACGCAGTATTTT. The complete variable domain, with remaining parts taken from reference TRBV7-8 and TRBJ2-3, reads GAGVSQSPRYKVAKRGQDVALRCDPISGHVSLFWYQQALGQGPEFLTYFQNEAQLDKSGLPSDRFFAERPEGSVSTLKIQRTQQEDSAVYLCASSLVGGLAIDTQYFGPGTRLTVL.

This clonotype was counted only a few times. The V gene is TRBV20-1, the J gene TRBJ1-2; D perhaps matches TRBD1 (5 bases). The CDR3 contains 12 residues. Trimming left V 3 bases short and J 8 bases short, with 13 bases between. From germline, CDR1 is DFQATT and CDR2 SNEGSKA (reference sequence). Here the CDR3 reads CSASDGTFGYTF. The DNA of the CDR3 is TGCAGTGCTAGTGATGGGACTTTCGGCTACACCTTC.

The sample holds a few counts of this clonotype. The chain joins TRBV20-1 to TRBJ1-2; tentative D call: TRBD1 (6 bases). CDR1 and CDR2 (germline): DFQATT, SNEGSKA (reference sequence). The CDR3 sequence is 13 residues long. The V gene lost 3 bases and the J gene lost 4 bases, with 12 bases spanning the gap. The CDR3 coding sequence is TGCAGTGCTAGGGACAGAGGGGTCTATGGCTACACCTTC. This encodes CSARDRGVYGYTF.

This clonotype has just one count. Here the CDR3 reads CASSSPDRRYGYTF. CDR3 DNA: TGTGCCAGCAGTTCACCAGACAGGCGTTATGGCTACACCTTC. The chain couples TRBV28 to TRBJ1-2; weak D call: TRBD1 (6 bases). Per the germline V gene, CDR1 is MDHEN and CDR2 is SYDVKM. V gave up 4 bases and J gave up 5 bases, with 14 bases separating them. This CDR3 is 14 amino acids long.

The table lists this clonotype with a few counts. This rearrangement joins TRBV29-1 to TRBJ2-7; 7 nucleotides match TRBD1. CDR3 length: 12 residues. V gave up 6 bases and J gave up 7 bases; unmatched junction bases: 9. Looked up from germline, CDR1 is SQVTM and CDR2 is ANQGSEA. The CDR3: CSVRDSLWEQYF. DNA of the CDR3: TGCAGCGTCCGGGACAGCCTGTGGGAGCAGTACTTC.

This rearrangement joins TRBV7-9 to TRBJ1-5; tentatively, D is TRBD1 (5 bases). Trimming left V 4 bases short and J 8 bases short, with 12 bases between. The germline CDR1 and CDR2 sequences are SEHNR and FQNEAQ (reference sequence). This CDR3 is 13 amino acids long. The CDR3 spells CASSSGLLEPQHF. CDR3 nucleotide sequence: TGTGCCAGCAGCTCGGGGCTGCTAGAGCCCCAGCATTTT.

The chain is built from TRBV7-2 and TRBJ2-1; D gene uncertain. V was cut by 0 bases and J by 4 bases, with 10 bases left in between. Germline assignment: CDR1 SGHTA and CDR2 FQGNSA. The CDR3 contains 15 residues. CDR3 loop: CASSLAPLVYNEQFF. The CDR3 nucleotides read TGTGCCAGCAGCTTAGCCCCGCTAGTATACAATGAGCAGTTCTTC.

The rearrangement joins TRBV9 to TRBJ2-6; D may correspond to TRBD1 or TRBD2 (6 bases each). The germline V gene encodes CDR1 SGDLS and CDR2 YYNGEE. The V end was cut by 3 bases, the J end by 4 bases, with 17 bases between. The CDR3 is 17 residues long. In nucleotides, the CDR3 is TGTGCCAGCAGCGCCGGCCGATGGGGGGCGGGGGCCAACGTCCTGACTTTC. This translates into CASSAGRWGAGANVLTF. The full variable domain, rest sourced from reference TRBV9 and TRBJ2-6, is DSGVTQTPKHLITATGQRVTLRCSPRSGDLSVYWYQQSLDQGLQFLIQYYNGEERAKGNILERFSAQQFPDLHSELNLSSLELGDSALYFCASSAGRWGAGANVLTFGAGSRLTVL.

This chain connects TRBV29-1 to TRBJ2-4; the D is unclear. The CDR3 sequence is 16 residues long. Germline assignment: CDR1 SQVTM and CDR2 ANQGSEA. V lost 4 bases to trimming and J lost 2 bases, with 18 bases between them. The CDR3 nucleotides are TGCAGCGTTGCTGTTTCGGACGGCCGGCCCAAAAACATTCAGTACTTC. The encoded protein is CSVAVSDGRPKNIQYF.

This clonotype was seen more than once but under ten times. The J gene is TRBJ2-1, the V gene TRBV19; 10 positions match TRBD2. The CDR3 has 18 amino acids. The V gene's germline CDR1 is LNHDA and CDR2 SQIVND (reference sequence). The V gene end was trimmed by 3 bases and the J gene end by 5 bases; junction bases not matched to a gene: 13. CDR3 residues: CASSMWTSGPIGDNEQFF. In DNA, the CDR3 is TGTGCCAGTAGTATGTGGACTAGCGGTCCCATTGGGGACAATGAGCAGTTCTTC.

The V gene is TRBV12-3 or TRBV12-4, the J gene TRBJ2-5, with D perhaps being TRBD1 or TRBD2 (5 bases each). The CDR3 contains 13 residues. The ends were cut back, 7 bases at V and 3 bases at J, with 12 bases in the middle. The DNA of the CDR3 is TGTGCCAGCAAATTTGTGGGGGAAGAGACCCAGTACTTC. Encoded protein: CASKFVGEETQYF.

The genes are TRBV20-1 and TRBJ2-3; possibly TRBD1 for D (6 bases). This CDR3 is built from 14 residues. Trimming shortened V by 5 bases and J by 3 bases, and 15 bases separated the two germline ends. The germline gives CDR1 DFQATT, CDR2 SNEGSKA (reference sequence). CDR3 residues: CSACRDRLTDTQYF. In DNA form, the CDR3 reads TGCAGTGCTTGCCGAGACAGGCTGACAGATACGCAGTATTTT.

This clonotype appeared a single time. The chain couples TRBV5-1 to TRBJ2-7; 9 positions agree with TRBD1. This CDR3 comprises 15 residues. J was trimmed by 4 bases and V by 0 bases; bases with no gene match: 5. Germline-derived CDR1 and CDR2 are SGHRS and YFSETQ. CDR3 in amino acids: CASSLGTGDLYEQYF. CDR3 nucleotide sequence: TGCGCCAGCAGCTTGGGGACAGGGGACCTGTACGAGCAGTACTTC. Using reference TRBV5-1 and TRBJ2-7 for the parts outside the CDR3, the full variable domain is KAGVTQTPRYLIKTRGQQVTLSCSPISGHRSVSWYQQTPGQGLQFLFEYFSETQRNKGNFPGRFSGRQFSNSRSEMNVSTLELGDSALYLCASSLGTGDLYEQYFGPGTRLTVT.

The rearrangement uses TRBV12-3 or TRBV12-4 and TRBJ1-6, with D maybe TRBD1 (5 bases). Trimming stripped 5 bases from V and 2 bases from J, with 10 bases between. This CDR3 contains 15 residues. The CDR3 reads CASSTGHTYNSPLHF. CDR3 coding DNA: TGTGCCAGCAGTACCGGACACACCTATAATTCACCCCTCCACTTT.

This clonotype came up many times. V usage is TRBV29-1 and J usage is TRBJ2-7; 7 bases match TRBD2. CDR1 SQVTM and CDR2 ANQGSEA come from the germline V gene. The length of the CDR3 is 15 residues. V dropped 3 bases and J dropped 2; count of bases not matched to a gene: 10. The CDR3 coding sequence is TGCAGCGTTGACTCAGATACCGGGACTACCTACGAGCAGTACTTC. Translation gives CSVDSDTGTTYEQYF.

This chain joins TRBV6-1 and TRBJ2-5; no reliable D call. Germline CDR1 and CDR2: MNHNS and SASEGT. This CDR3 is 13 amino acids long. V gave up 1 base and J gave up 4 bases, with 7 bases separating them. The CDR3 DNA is TGTGCCAGCAGTGAAGGGTCGCGAGAGACCCAGTACTTC. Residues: CASSEGSRETQYF.

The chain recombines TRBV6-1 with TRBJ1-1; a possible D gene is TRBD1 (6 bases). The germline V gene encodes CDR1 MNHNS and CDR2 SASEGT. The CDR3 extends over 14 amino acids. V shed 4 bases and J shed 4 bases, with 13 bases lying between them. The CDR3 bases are TGTGCCAGCAGTGCCATGGGAGGGGGCACTGAAGCTTTCTTT. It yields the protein CASSAMGGGTEAFF.